The 24 T cell receptor beta chains listed next were all sequenced from one sample in a study of OX40 agonist ivuxolimab in advanced cancers. Receptor libraries were prepared by the immunoSEQ multiplex PCR assay. TCRdb re-hosts the immuneACCESS table, in-frame sequences only. Its copies lack some clones; in the studies checked, an unresolved V gene accounts for under half of them, and the cause for the rest is not known. The sample table contains some 80,000 clones; only one count was recorded for more than 75% of them. The leading ten clones occupy around 0.56% of the sample. Sample: CD4+ or CD8+ T cells sorted from blood, taken in a trial of the OX40 agonist ivuxolimab. These receptors were taken from an adult with an advanced solid tumor such as melanoma, head and neck, liver or kidney cancer.

This chain links TRBV5-1 with TRBJ2-7; 7 bases align to TRBD1. V trimming: 4 bases; J trimming: 2 bases; junction bases outside the gene matches: 3. The length of the CDR3 is 13 residues. In germline, CDR1 is SGHRS, CDR2 YFSETQ. For the CDR3, the DNA is TGCGCCAGCAGCGGGGGACAGACCTACGAGCAGTACTTC. It yields the protein CASSGGQTYEQYF.

The chain recombines TRBV5-1 with TRBJ2-2; TRBD1 agrees at 8 bases. The V gene end was trimmed by 0 bases and the J gene end by 2 bases; junction bases not matched to a gene: 3. Germline-derived CDR1 and CDR2 are SGHRS and YFSETQ. CDR3 length: 16 residues. CDR3 coding DNA: TGCGCCAGCAGCTTGGCGGGACAGGCAAACACCGGGGAGCTGTTTTTT. Residues: CASSLAGQANTGELFF.

The V call is TRBV19, the J call TRBJ1-5, with 7 bases lining up with TRBD1. The CDR3 is 15 amino acids. Germline V gives CDR1 LNHDA, CDR2 SQIVND (reference sequence). J lost 3 bases, V lost 5 bases, and 7 bases had no gene match. The CDR3 sequence is CASSPGQDSNQPQHF. In DNA, the CDR3 is TGTGCCAGTAGTCCCGGACAGGACTCCAATCAGCCCCAGCATTTT.

The chain recombines TRBV29-1 with TRBJ1-3; unclear D gene. V was trimmed by 1 base and J by 4 bases, leaving 8 bases between them. CDR3 size: 13 residues. The germline V gene encodes CDR1 SQVTM and CDR2 ANQGSEA. CDR3: CSVEGNPGNTIYF. In nucleotides, the CDR3 is TGCAGCGTTGAAGGCAACCCCGGAAACACCATATATTTT.

The chain employs TRBV30 and TRBJ1-2; D uncertain. This CDR3 region has 13 residues. Germline CDR1 and CDR2: GTSNPN and SVGIG (reference sequence). Trimming left V 2 bases short and J 4 bases short, with 11 bases between. This chain's CDR3 is CAWSKMSGYGYTF. CDR3 DNA: TGTGCCTGGAGTAAGATGAGTGGCTATGGCTACACCTTC. Based on the CDR3 plus reference TRBV30 and TRBJ1-2, the full variable domain is SQTIHQWPATLVQPVGSPLSLECTVEGTSNPNLYWYRQAAGRGLQLLFYSVGIGQISSEVPQNLSASRPQDRQFILSSKKLLLSDSGFYLCAWSKMSGYGYTFGSGTRLTVV.

The chain couples TRBV15 to TRBJ1-4; D remains ambiguous. The CDR3 extends over 13 amino acids. The V end was cut by 6 bases, the J end by 7 bases, with 12 bases between. CDR1 LNHNV and CDR2 YYDKDF come from the germline V gene (reference sequence). The CDR3 sequence is CATSEGRGEKLFF. In nucleotides, the CDR3 is TGTGCCACCAGTGAAGGGCGGGGTGAAAAACTGTTTTTT. Together with reference TRBV15 and TRBJ1-4, the CDR3 gives the full variable domain: DAMVIQNPRYQVTQFGKPVTLSCSQTLNHNVMYWYQQKSSQAPKLLFHYYDKDFNNEADTPDNFQSRRPNTSFCFLDIRSPGLGDTAMYLCATSEGRGEKLFFGSGTQLSVL.

The chain is built from TRBV18 and TRBJ2-2; 13 bases line up with TRBD2. CDR1 and CDR2 from the germline V gene are KGHSH and LQKENI. The CDR3 is 17 amino acids. V gave up 4 bases and J gave up 2 bases; unmatched junction bases: 4. The CDR3 reads CASSLGLAGTNTGELFF. In DNA, the CDR3 is TGTGCCAGCTCACTGGGACTAGCGGGAACTAACACCGGGGAGCTGTTTTTT. The whole variable domain, filled in from reference TRBV18 and TRBJ2-2, reads NAGVMQNPRHLVRRRGQEARLRCSPMKGHSHVYWYRQLPEEGLKFMVYLQKENIIDESGMPKERFSAEFPKEGPSILRIQQVVRGDSAAYFCASSLGLAGTNTGELFFGEGSRLTVL.

The gene calls are TRBV9 and TRBJ2-2; 10 positions agree with TRBD2. The CDR3 contains 15 residues. Unmatched junction bases numbered 3, after V lost 5 bases and J lost 2 bases. Per germline, CDR1 SGDLS and CDR2 YYNGEE. In DNA, the CDR3 is TGTGCCAGCAGAGCTAGCGGGGGTAACACCGGGGAGCTGTTTTTT. Translated: CASRASGGNTGELFF.

This sequence joins TRBV19 and TRBJ1-2, with 10 bases identical to TRBD1. V shed 4 bases, J shed 7 bases, and the junction held 6 bases outside the gene matches. CDR1 is LNHDA, CDR2 SQIVND, per germline (reference sequence). The CDR3 spans 14 residues. Written as DNA, the CDR3 is TGTGCCAGTAGTAGGGGACAGGGGACTCCTGGCTACACCTTC. It yields the protein CASSRGQGTPGYTF.

V is TRBV9 and J is TRBJ1-1; 7 nucleotides line up with TRBD1. CDR3 length: 13 residues. Unmatched junction bases numbered 6, after V lost 4 bases and J lost 6 bases. Germline lookup yields CDR1 SGDLS and CDR2 YYNGEE. This CDR3 is CASSRDRVSEAFF. CDR3 coding DNA: TGTGCCAGCAGCAGAGACAGGGTTTCTGAAGCTTTCTTT.

The chain links TRBV6-5 to TRBJ2-7, with D unresolved. Germline CDR1 is MNHEY and CDR2 is SVGAGI. V was pared by 6 bases and J by 0 bases, with 12 bases between. The CDR3 runs to 14 residues. CDR3 residues: CASSPDWSSYEQYF. For the CDR3, the DNA is TGTGCCAGCAGCCCCGACTGGAGCTCCTACGAGCAGTACTTC.

The chain carries TRBV7-2 and TRBJ2-7; tentative D call: TRBD2 (5 bases). The V gene's germline CDR1 is SGHTA and CDR2 FQGNSA. The CDR3 totals 16 residues. The V end lost 5 bases, the J end lost 2 bases, and 19 bases lay between the germline ends. The CDR3 coding sequence is TGTGCCAGCAGCGCGAAGCCGAACGTCGGGGCCTACGAGCAGTACTTC. Its translation is CASSAKPNVGAYEQYF.

This clone occurred a few times. The chain combines TRBV7-2 with TRBJ1-2; 8 nucleotides line up with TRBD1. J was trimmed by 2 bases and V by 3 bases; bases with no gene match: 5. The CDR3 contains 15 residues. Germline V gives CDR1 SGHTA, CDR2 FQGNSA. The CDR3 here is CASSFTGGRNYGYTF. In DNA, the CDR3 is TGTGCCAGCAGCTTTACAGGGGGAAGAAACTATGGCTACACCTTC.

The chain couples TRBV9 to TRBJ1-3; D is uncertain. The germline gives CDR1 SGDLS, CDR2 YYNGEE. V lost 7 bases, J lost 0 bases, and 5 bases lay in between. The CDR3 length is 12 residues. CDR3 in amino acids: CASGFSGNTIYF. CDR3 sequence (DNA): TGTGCCAGCGGCTTCTCTGGAAACACCATATATTTT. The entire variable domain, with the rest obtained from reference TRBV9 and TRBJ1-3, is as follows: DSGVTQTPKHLITATGQRVTLRCSPRSGDLSVYWYQQSLDQGLQFLIQYYNGEERAKGNILERFSAQQFPDLHSELNLSSLELGDSALYFCASGFSGNTIYFGEGSWLTVV.

V usage is TRBV14 and J usage is TRBJ1-1, with TRBD1 as a possible D gene (5 bases). V lost 5 bases to trimming and J lost 2 bases, with 9 bases between them. The CDR3 runs to 13 residues. The germline V gene encodes CDR1 SGHDN and CDR2 FVKESK. CDR3 in DNA: TGTGCCAGCAGCAGGACATCAAACACTGAAGCTTTCTTT. It is translated as CASSRTSNTEAFF.

The V call is TRBV19, the J call TRBJ1-4, with 8 positions matching TRBD1. J gave up 4 bases and V 5 bases, and 6 bases lay outside the gene matches. The CDR3 loop spans 15 amino acids. CDR1 is LNHDA and CDR2 is SQIVND in the germline V gene (reference sequence). Written as DNA, the CDR3 is TGTGCCAGTAGTCTCGAGGGACAGGATAATGAAAAACTGTTTTTT. The encoded protein is CASSLEGQDNEKLFF.

This chain joins TRBV11-2 and TRBJ2-5, with no clear D. The germline V and J ends were trimmed by 5 bases and 7 bases, with 14 bases remaining between them. Germline CDR1 SGHAT, CDR2 FQNNGV. This CDR3 contains 13 residues. The CDR3 bases are TGTGCCAGCAGCCCTGGGTCACCTATGACCCAGTACTTC. This codes for CASSPGSPMTQYF.

The gene calls are TRBV5-6 and TRBJ1-2; 10 bases map to TRBD1. With 2 bases clipped from V and 1 base from J, the junction kept 2 bases outside the gene matches. The CDR3 loop spans 15 amino acids. The germline V gene encodes CDR1 SGHDT and CDR2 YYEEEE. The CDR3 DNA sequence: TGTGCCAGCAGCTTCGGGACAGGGGATAACTATGGCTACACCTTC. This encodes CASSFGTGDNYGYTF.

The V gene is TRBV27, the J gene TRBJ1-5; TRBD1 is a possible D gene (6 bases). V shed 6 bases and J shed 3 bases, with 18 bases lying between them. The CDR3 loop spans 16 amino acids. From germline, CDR1 is MNHEY and CDR2 SMNVEV (reference sequence). The CDR3 reads CASSRWGAGDNQPQHF. The CDR3 nucleotides read TGTGCCAGCAGCCGATGGGGGGCAGGGGACAATCAGCCCCAGCATTTT.

This clone was seen only once. This chain uses TRBV9 with TRBJ2-7, with 8 bases aligning to TRBD2. CDR1 is SGDLS and CDR2 is YYNGEE in the germline V gene. After removal of 0 bases from V and 4 bases from J, the junction contained 6 bases not matched to a gene. The CDR3 contains 15 residues. The CDR3 sequence: CASSVGPAGEYEQYF. CDR3 DNA sequence: TGTGCCAGCAGCGTAGGACCAGCGGGAGAGTACGAGCAGTACTTC.

V and J are TRBV11-2 and TRBJ2-5; possibly TRBD1 for D (6 bases). Trimming shortened V by 5 bases and J by 6 bases, and 13 bases separated the two germline ends. The CDR3 consists of 13 residues. Germline CDR1 is SGHAT and CDR2 is FQNNGV. The CDR3 nucleotides read TGTGCCAGCAGCCGGGGACAACTACAGACCCAGTACTTC. It codes for CASSRGQLQTQYF.

The chain joins TRBV7-3 to TRBJ2-1; 12 positions match TRBD2. The CDR3 spans 17 residues. Germline-derived CDR1 and CDR2 are SGHTA and FQGTGA. V shed 5 bases, J shed 3 bases, and the junction held 8 bases outside the gene matches. This CDR3 reads CASSQVGLAGIYNEQFF. In nucleotides, the CDR3 is TGTGCCAGCAGCCAGGTCGGACTAGCGGGAATCTACAATGAGCAGTTCTTC.

This chain links TRBV19 with TRBJ1-1, with 7 bases lining up with TRBD1. The CDR3 has 15 residues. V lost 5 bases, J lost 6 bases, and 12 bases stayed unmatched. Germline loops: CDR1 LNHDA, CDR2 SQIVND (reference sequence). CDR3 residues: CASSDRALQGAEAFF. CDR3 nucleotides: TGTGCCAGTAGTGACCGGGCCCTCCAGGGGGCTGAAGCTTTCTTT.

This clone was counted between two and nine times. This sequence joins TRBV18 and TRBJ2-7; weak D call: TRBD1 (6 bases). CDR1 is KGHSH and CDR2 is LQKENI in the germline V gene. With 6 bases removed from V and 7 bases from J, the gap between germline ends came to 25 bases. The CDR3 totals 16 residues. The chain's CDR3 is CASSPTGPHGMGEQYF. The CDR3 DNA reads TGTGCCAGCTCGCCGACAGGCCCTCACGGTATGGGAGAGCAGTACTTC.